The following is a TCR beta chain sequence with its context. The CDR3 consists of 15 residues. The V gene's germline CDR1 is SGHAT and CDR2 FQNNGV. V gave up 2 bases and J gave up 7 bases, with 14 bases separating them. Using immunoSEQ multiplex PCR, the repertoire was profiled, and TCRdb retains in-frame clones only, with some absent. This table has approximately 37,000 clones, roughly 86% appearing once. These data are taken from a study of T cells in localized non-small cell lung cancer. The chain couples TRBV11-2 to TRBJ1-4; the D gene is possibly TRBD1 (5 bases). Source: peripheral blood, taken before any cancer treatment. The clonotype comes from a man aged 18 to 55 with stage I lung adenocarcinoma. CDR3 DNA: TGTGCCAGCAGCTTATATTCCATTGGGGGTGAAAAACTGTTTTTT. This translates into CASSLYSIGGEKLFF.